The 20 T cell receptor beta chains below come from one sample, sequenced in a study of T-cell reconstitution after alpha-beta-depleted transplantation in children. Unique molecular identifiers tagged the TCRbeta library. TCRdb reprocessed the PCR reads via MiXCR and lists one record per CDR3 protein. The profile shows some 640,000 distinct CDR3 sequences, approximately 16% of them singletons. Sequencing was performed on PBMCs from the stem cell graft donor, taken from the stem cell graft. The receptors stem from a human donor who donated a stem cell graft to a child with acute myeloid leukemia.

V and J are TRBV5-5 and TRBJ1-6; a weak D match, TRBD1 (5 bases). This CDR3 is built from 18 residues. Germline V gives CDR1 SGHKS, CDR2 YYEKEE (reference sequence). V lost 3 bases to trimming and J lost 5 bases, with 21 bases between them. CDR3 amino acids: CASSSEGVGRANNSPLHF. As DNA, the CDR3 is TGTGCCAGCAGCTCTGAAGGGGTAGGAAGGGCGAATAATTCACCCCTCCACTTT.

This clonotype was detected only a few times. The rearrangement joins TRBV29-1 to TRBJ2-1; 7 bases map to TRBD2. V lost 2 bases and J lost 6; bases outside the gene matches: 4. The CDR3 has 13 residues. Germline V gives CDR1 SQVTM, CDR2 ANQGSEA. The CDR3 region has the DNA TGCAGCGTTGAAAAGGGCGGGGGCAATGAGCAGTTCTTC. Translated: CSVEKGGGNEQFF.

The DNA for the CDR3 is TGTGCCAGCAGTTTAGGACAGGTTGACATTCAGTACTTC. Its translation is CASSLGQVDIQYF. This rearrangement joins TRBV12-3 or TRBV12-4 to TRBJ2-4; possibly TRBD1 for D (6 bases). The V gene lost 1 base and the J gene lost 8 bases, with 9 bases spanning the gap. The CDR3 runs 13 residues.

V gene TRBV2 combines with J gene TRBJ1-1, with D hard to call. Trimming pared 8 bases from V and 1 base from J, leaving 11 bases between. Germline lookup yields CDR1 SNHLY and CDR2 FYNNEI. The CDR3 is made up of 13 amino acids. As DNA, the CDR3 is TGTGCCAGCCAGTGGTCGGAGAACACTGAAGCTTTCTTT. Its protein is CASQWSENTEAFF.

V usage is TRBV18 and J usage is TRBJ2-5; possibly TRBD1 for D (5 bases). The CDR3 covers 14 residues. CDR1 and CDR2 from the germline V gene are KGHSH and LQKENI. V lost 0 bases and J lost 1, with 6 bases in between. The CDR3 loop reads CASSPPTAQETQYF. The DNA for the CDR3 is TGTGCCAGCTCACCACCGACAGCCCAAGAGACCCAGTACTTC.

This clonotype was counted at least ten times. This rearrangement joins TRBV29-1 to TRBJ2-1; 9 bases fit TRBD2. This CDR3 region has 15 residues. Germline CDR1 and CDR2: SQVTM and ANQGSEA. V lost 4 bases, J lost 10 bases, and 14 bases stayed unmatched. The CDR3 DNA reads as TGCAGCGTTGTCCTGGCGGGGGGGTCTAGGAACGAGCAGTTCTTC. Translation gives CSVVLAGGSRNEQFF.

The chain joins TRBV12-3 or TRBV12-4 to TRBJ2-7; 9 nucleotides match TRBD1. The CDR3 is made up of 15 amino acids. V was clipped by 5 bases and J by 7 bases; unmatched bases: 12. The CDR3 DNA reads as TGTGCCAGCAGTCAACTACGGACAGGGGTGGGAGAGCAGTACTTC. Amino acids: CASSQLRTGVGEQYF.

This clonotype showed up just a few times. J is TRBJ2-2 and V is TRBV7-6; perhaps D is TRBD1 or TRBD2 (5 bases each). This CDR3 is built from 17 residues. Per germline, CDR1 SGHVS and CDR2 FNYEAQ. Deletions cut 8 bases from V and 3 bases from J, with 22 bases between. CDR3: CASGKSEQGRDTGELFF. CDR3 nucleotides: TGTGCCAGCGGAAAATCCGAGCAGGGACGGGACACCGGGGAGCTGTTTTTT.

CDR3 residues: CAMGLGALRAGTQYF. As DNA, the CDR3 is TGTGCCATGGGCCTGGGGGCCCTCAGAGCAGGGACCCAGTACTTC. The V call is TRBV28, the J call TRBJ2-5, with D perhaps matching TRBD1 (6 bases). Germline assignment: CDR1 MDHEN and CDR2 SYDVKM. Between the trimmed V and J ends, which lost 10 bases and 7 bases, there was a span of 25 bases. The CDR3 totals 15 residues. The variable domain in full, with the rest retrieved from reference TRBV28 and TRBJ2-5, is DVKVTQSSRYLVKRTGEKVFLECVQDMDHENMFWYRQDPGLGLRLIYFSYDVKMKEKGDIPEGYSVSREKKERFSLILESASTNQTSMYLCAMGLGALRAGTQYFGPGTRLLVL.

This clonotype was picked up a small number of times. The rearrangement joins TRBV7-3 to TRBJ2-3; 7 nucleotides line up with TRBD1. The germline V gene encodes CDR1 SGHTA and CDR2 FQGTGA. With 2 bases clipped from V and 4 bases from J, the junction kept 6 bases outside the gene matches. The CDR3 spans 15 residues. CDR3 sequence: CASSLQGGGADTQYF. The CDR3 bases are TGTGCCAGCAGCTTACAAGGGGGCGGAGCAGATACGCAGTATTTT. Together with reference TRBV7-3 and TRBJ2-3, the CDR3 gives the full variable domain: GAGVSQTPSNKVTEKGKYVELRCDPISGHTALYWYRQSLGQGPEFLIYFQGTGAADDSGLPNDRFFAVRPEGSVSTLKIQRTERGDSAVYLCASSLQGGGADTQYFGPGTRLTVL.

This clonotype occurred a few times. The chain links TRBV6-2 or TRBV6-3 to TRBJ2-1, with 11 positions matching TRBD2. Germline V gene lookup returns CDR1 MNHEY and CDR2 SVGEGT. Trimming removed 4 bases from V and 9 bases from J; junction bases left unmatched: 5. The CDR3 has 14 amino acids. CDR3 amino acids: CASSSTSGGGEQFF. CDR3 bases: TGTGCCAGCAGTTCAACTAGCGGGGGTGGTGAGCAGTTCTTC.

The table lists this clonotype with many counts. This chain uses TRBV24-1 with TRBJ2-7, with D possibly matching TRBD2 (6 bases). The CDR3 runs to 14 residues. V lost 2 bases, J lost 3 bases, and 10 bases lay in between. Germline loops: CDR1 KGHDR, CDR2 SFDVKD. The DNA for the CDR3 is TGTGCCACCAGTGATTCGGGAGCTAACTACGAGCAGTACTTC. Its protein is CATSDSGANYEQYF.

This clonotype was detected ten times or more. This rearrangement joins TRBV29-1 to TRBJ1-2, with a weak D call TRBD1 (5 bases). The CDR3 covers 11 residues. In germline, CDR1 is SQVTM, CDR2 ANQGSEA. V shed 2 bases and J shed 6 bases, with 7 bases lying between them. The CDR3 sequence is CSVESGDGYTF. In nucleotides, the CDR3 is TGCAGCGTTGAATCGGGGGATGGCTACACCTTC.

This clonotype was counted many times. The chain carries TRBV6-1 and TRBJ1-1, with 8 bases identical to TRBD1. J gave up 4 bases and V 5 bases, and 6 bases lay outside the gene matches. CDR3 length: 14 amino acids. Germline CDR1 is MNHNS and CDR2 is SASEGT. The CDR3 sequence is CASSRQGQRTEAFF. CDR3 nucleotide sequence: TGTGCCAGCAGTAGACAGGGGCAGCGCACTGAAGCTTTCTTT.

This clonotype was seen repeatedly, ten times or more. The chain is built from TRBV7-2 and TRBJ2-7; D unresolved. The CDR3 runs to 16 residues. Deletions cut 5 bases from V and 1 base from J, with 18 bases between. Germline CDR1 reads SGHTA; CDR2 reads FQGNSA. Written as DNA, the CDR3 is TGTGCCAGCAGCGGTTCCCGAACGTGGTCTTCCTACGAGCAGTACTTC. It translates to CASSGSRTWSSYEQYF.

Many counts were recorded for this clonotype. V is TRBV12-3 or TRBV12-4 and J is TRBJ2-3; 9 nucleotides line up with TRBD2. The V gene end was trimmed by 5 bases and the J gene end by 3 bases; junction bases not matched to a gene: 6. This CDR3 comprises 15 residues. The CDR3 spells CASSPPGLATDTQYF. CDR3 nucleotides: TGTGCCAGCAGTCCCCCGGGACTAGCAACAGATACGCAGTATTTT.

This clonotype was observed many times. The V and J genes are TRBV24-1 and TRBJ2-1; D unclear. Germline lookup yields CDR1 KGHDR and CDR2 SFDVKD. V lost 12 bases and J 6 bases, leaving 11 bases between the germline ends. The CDR3 is made up of 11 amino acids. CDR3 nucleotides: TGTGCCTCCGCCCTGGGCAATGAGCAGTTCTTC. Translated: CASALGNEQFF.

This clonotype has a count of ten or more. The rearrangement joins TRBV20-1 to TRBJ1-6; 7 bases map to TRBD1. Germline assignment: CDR1 DFQATT and CDR2 SNEGSKA (reference sequence). V was clipped by 5 bases and J by 5 bases; unmatched bases: 15. The CDR3 has 17 residues. This CDR3 is CSAPQAPTGVNNSPLHF. The CDR3 DNA follows: TGCAGTGCTCCCCAAGCCCCTACAGGGGTTAATAATTCACCCCTCCACTTT.

With respect to this clonotype: A much more abundant neighbour one base away suggests this may be a read error. The chain employs TRBV29-1 and TRBJ2-1; tentative D call: TRBD2 (6 bases). V was shortened by 0 bases and J by 9 bases, with 21 bases between the two germline ends. Looked up from germline, CDR1 is SQVTM and CDR2 is ANQGSEA. The CDR3 has 16 amino acids. In DNA, the CDR3 is TGCAGCGTTGAAGATGCGGAGGTAGCGGCGGACGGTGAGCAGTTCTTC. This gives the protein CSVEDAEVAADGEQFF.

This clonotype was detected only a few times. The V gene is TRBV10-3, the J gene TRBJ2-1; 10 bases are shared with TRBD2. V dropped 6 bases and J dropped 4; count of bases not matched to a gene: 3. The CDR3 covers 14 residues. Looked up from germline, CDR1 is ENHRY and CDR2 is SYGVKD. The CDR3, as DNA: TGTGCCATCAGATCAGCGGGGGGGTACAATGAGCAGTTCTTC. Translated, it gives CAIRSAGGYNEQFF.